The 26 T cell receptor beta chains below all came from one sample that was sequenced in a study of T cells in Graves' hyperthyroidism and ophthalmopathy. Researchers took RNA transcripts and amplified the TCR beta CDR3 regions from them. First-round RT-PCR with HTBI primers amplified the TCR CDR3 region. TCRdb re-derived calls from the multiplex PCR reads in MiXCR, one entry per CDR3 protein. Of 550,000 to 800,000 distinct CDR3 sequences listed, 17% are singletons. Sequencing was performed on blood. Receptors originate from a man aged 50 to 59 with Graves' hyperthyroidism.

The chain joins TRBV27 to TRBJ2-1; 9 bases fit TRBD1. The CDR3 runs to 16 residues. With V trimmed by 8 bases and J by 7 bases, 15 bases remained unmatched. From germline, CDR1 is MNHEY and CDR2 SMNVEV (reference sequence). This CDR3 is CASHRGGQGIWNEQFF. CDR3 nucleotides: TGTGCCAGCCATAGGGGAGGACAGGGGATTTGGAATGAGCAGTTCTTC.

The V and J genes are TRBV7-9 and TRBJ1-2; D not certain. Germline lookup yields CDR1 SEHNR and CDR2 FQNEAQ (reference sequence). CDR3 length equals 16 residues. Trimming took off 3 bases at V and 2 bases at J, with 16 bases between the two ends. The CDR3 nucleotides read TGTGCCAGCAGCTTTCCCCCGGCGGGAGGAAACTATGGCTACACCTTC. The encoded protein is CASSFPPAGGNYGYTF.

Many counts were recorded for this clonotype. The chain recombines TRBV6-6 with TRBJ2-2; TRBD1 agrees at 9 bases. Germline CDR1 MNHNY, CDR2 SVGAGI (reference sequence). The J segment lost 5 bases and the V segment lost 2 bases, leaving 9 bases of the junction unmatched. This CDR3 spans 17 amino acids. CDR3 nucleotide sequence: TGTGCCAGCAGTTACCCTACACAGGGGGCGAGGACCGGGGAGCTGTTTTTT. The encoded protein is CASSYPTQGARTGELFF.

V usage is TRBV6-5 and J usage is TRBJ2-1; D unclear. CDR1 and CDR2 from the germline V gene are MNHEY and SVGAGI. V was shortened by 0 bases and J by 4 bases, with 7 bases between the two germline ends. There are 14 residues in the CDR3. CDR3 in amino acids: CASSYSSLYNEQFF. The CDR3 nucleotides are TGTGCCAGCAGTTACTCGAGTCTTTACAATGAGCAGTTCTTC.

This clonotype was recorded many times. The V call is TRBV28, the J call TRBJ1-2; D may be TRBD1 (5 bases). The CDR3 length is 13 residues. The germline V gene encodes CDR1 MDHEN and CDR2 SYDVKM. The V end lost 3 bases, the J end lost 8 bases, and 13 bases lay between the germline ends. The CDR3 DNA is TGTGCCAGCAGTTTTGGAAGGGGCCAAGGCTACACCTTC. Translation gives CASSFGRGQGYTF.

There are many counts of this clonotype. The genes are TRBV24-1 and TRBJ1-2, with a tentative D call TRBD1 (5 bases). Germline assignment: CDR1 KGHDR and CDR2 SFDVKD. V was trimmed by 2 bases and J by 5 bases, leaving 14 bases between them. The length of the CDR3 is 15 residues. The DNA for the CDR3 is TGTGCCACCAGTGATTATGACGGGGGGGTTTATGGCTACACCTTC. Its protein is CATSDYDGGVYGYTF.

J is TRBJ2-1 and V is TRBV5-6, with TRBD1 matching 9 bases. Germline-derived CDR1 and CDR2 are SGHDT and YYEEEE. V gave up 2 bases and J gave up 5 bases; unmatched junction bases: 8. This CDR3 region has 16 residues. The CDR3 DNA reads as TGTGCCAGCAGCTTAGCGCCGGGACAGGGCAACAATGAGCAGTTCTTC. This translates into CASSLAPGQGNNEQFF.

V is TRBV4-1 and J is TRBJ2-3; 16 nucleotides align to TRBD2. The V gene end was trimmed by 2 bases and the J gene end by 4 bases; junction bases not matched to a gene: 15. Germline V gene sequence: CDR1 MGHRA, CDR2 YSYEKL. The CDR3 totals 21 residues. The CDR3 spells CASSQLGTSGRADWRSDTQYF. The CDR3, as DNA: TGCGCCAGCAGCCAACTTGGGACTAGCGGGAGGGCGGATTGGCGTTCAGATACGCAGTATTTT.

This clonotype has only a few counts. The chain links TRBV20-1 to TRBJ1-2; the D gene is possibly TRBD1 (5 bases). The V end was cut by 3 bases, the J end by 8 bases, with 22 bases between. CDR1 is DFQATT, CDR2 SNEGSKA, per germline (reference sequence). The CDR3 totals 15 residues. CDR3 bases: TGCAGTGCTAGTGACTCTCGAGGGGTGATGCGGGGCTACACCTTC. Its translation is CSASDSRGVMRGYTF.

This clonotype was seen at least ten times. The DNA of the CDR3 is TGTGCCTGGAGTGTACGGAAACTTTTTAATGAAAAACTGTTTTTT. Translated: CAWSVRKLFNEKLFF. The chain couples TRBV30 to TRBJ1-4; D unclear. This CDR3 has 15 amino acids. Trimming left V 0 bases short and J 4 bases short, with 12 bases between. In germline, CDR1 is GTSNPN, CDR2 SVGIG (reference sequence). The variable domain in full, completed from reference TRBV30 and TRBJ1-4, reads SQTIHQWPATLVQPVGSPLSLECTVEGTSNPNLYWYRQAAGRGLQLLFYSVGIGQISSEVPQNLSASRPQDRQFILSSKKLLLSDSGFYLCAWSVRKLFNEKLFFGSGTQLSVL.

At least ten counts were recorded for this clonotype. The rearrangement uses TRBV3-1 and TRBJ1-1; D might be TRBD1 (5 bases). The CDR3 length is 14 residues. The germline CDR1 and CDR2 sequences are LGHDT and YNNKEL (reference sequence). Trimming removed 3 bases from V and 5 bases from J, with 13 bases in between. The CDR3 nucleotides read TGTGCCAGCAGCCAGGGGGACGGGTCGACTGAAGCTTTCTTT. Residues: CASSQGDGSTEAFF.

On this clonotype itself: A clone one base away is much larger, so this may be a read error. This chain links TRBV24-1 with TRBJ2-2; D tentatively reads TRBD1 or TRBD2 (5 bases each). CDR1 and CDR2 (germline): KGHDR, SFDVKD. The CDR3 is 17 amino acids. The CDR3 DNA is TGTGACACCAGTGATAGCGACAGAGTAGCGAACACCGGGGAGCTGTTTTTT. Translation gives CDTSDSDRVANTGELFF.

This clonotype was seen at least ten times. The chain carries TRBV28 and TRBJ2-1; TRBD2 matches 10 bases. The germline V gene encodes CDR1 MDHEN and CDR2 SYDVKM. This CDR3 has 22 amino acids. J gave up 0 bases and V 4 bases, and 21 bases lay outside the gene matches. The CDR3 loop reads CASSSIVEASGRMGSSYNEQFF. CDR3 coding DNA: TGTGCCAGCAGTTCCATCGTCGAGGCTAGCGGGAGAATGGGGAGCTCCTACAATGAGCAGTTCTTC.

This clonotype showed up many times. The V call is TRBV12-3 or TRBV12-4, the J call TRBJ2-2; weak D call: TRBD2 (5 bases). CDR3 length equals 14 residues. V was shortened by 1 base and J by 6 bases, with 9 bases between the two germline ends. The chain's CDR3 is CASSLVSSPGELFF. The CDR3 bases are TGTGCCAGCAGTTTAGTGTCTAGCCCCGGGGAGCTGTTTTTT.

This clonotype was counted only a few times. The gene calls are TRBV19 and TRBJ1-1; D call uncertain. Germline V gene sequence: CDR1 LNHDA, CDR2 SQIVND (reference sequence). The length of the CDR3 is 13 residues. V lost 2 bases and J lost 3, with 7 bases in between. CDR3 sequence reads: CASSISGDTEAFF. The CDR3, as DNA: TGTGCCAGTAGTATATCCGGGGACACTGAAGCTTTCTTT.

This clonotype was detected only once. This rearrangement joins TRBV4-3 to TRBJ1-2; unclear D gene. CDR3 size: 14 residues. V shed 1 base and J shed 2 bases, with 8 bases lying between them. Germline values: CDR1 LGHNA, CDR2 YSLEER. The chain's CDR3 is CASSQVETNYGYTF. CDR3 in DNA: TGCGCCAGCAGCCAAGTAGAGACCAACTATGGCTACACCTTC.

The chain has TRBV27 and TRBJ2-3; D uncertain. V lost 6 bases to trimming and J lost 2 bases, with 12 bases between them. From germline, CDR1 is MNHEY and CDR2 SMNVEV (reference sequence). CDR3 length equals 14 residues. In nucleotides, the CDR3 is TGTGCCAGCAGGCCCTTTGAGTCCACAGATACGCAGTATTTT. Translating gives CASRPFESTDTQYF.

In its sample, this clonotype was seen a few times. The chain has TRBV6-1 and TRBJ1-2; 11 positions match TRBD1. The germline gives CDR1 MNHNS, CDR2 SASEGT. This CDR3 region has 13 residues. With 10 bases clipped from V and 7 bases from J, the junction kept 8 bases outside the gene matches. The chain's CDR3 is CAILGQGGLGYTF. The CDR3 DNA reads as TGTGCCATCCTGGGACAGGGGGGTCTTGGCTACACCTTC.

Ten or more counts support this clonotype. The chain couples TRBV7-3 to TRBJ2-3, with D possibly being TRBD2 (5 bases). The V gene's germline CDR1 is SGHTA and CDR2 FQGTGA. Trimming removed 6 bases at V and 0 bases at J, with 10 bases between. CDR3 size: 14 residues. The chain's CDR3 is CASSFSESTDTQYF. In DNA, the CDR3 is TGTGCCAGCAGTTTTAGCGAGAGCACAGATACGCAGTATTTT. The entire variable domain, with the rest obtained from reference TRBV7-3 and TRBJ2-3, is as follows: GAGVSQTPSNKVTEKGKYVELRCDPISGHTALYWYRQSLGQGPEFLIYFQGTGAADDSGLPNDRFFAVRPEGSVSTLKIQRTERGDSAVYLCASSFSESTDTQYFGPGTRLTVL.

There are many counts of this clonotype. The chain recombines TRBV2 with TRBJ1-5; the D gene is possibly TRBD1 (5 bases). CDR1 and CDR2 (germline): SNHLY, FYNNEI. This CDR3 has 15 amino acids. V was clipped by 6 bases and J by 0 bases, with 12 bases between them. The CDR3 region is CASSEDTYSNQPQHF. CDR3 bases: TGTGCCAGCAGCGAGGACACCTATAGCAATCAGCCCCAGCATTTT. Filled out from reference TRBV2 and TRBJ1-5, the complete variable domain reads EPEVTQTPSHQVTQMGQEVILRCVPISNHLYFYWYRQILGQKVEFLVSFYNNEISEKSEIFDDQFSVERPDGSNFTLKIRSTKLEDSAMYFCASSEDTYSNQPQHFGDGTRLSIL.

The V and J genes are TRBV14 and TRBJ2-5; TRBD1 matches at 10 bases. Germline CDR1 and CDR2: SGHDN and FVKESK. The junction had 6 bases not matched to a gene; V was cut back by 1 base and J by 4 bases. The CDR3 has 16 residues. The CDR3 DNA is TGTGCCAGCAGCCAAGTTGGGACAGGGGCTCGAGAGACCCAGTACTTC. It translates to CASSQVGTGARETQYF.

This clonotype was detected ten times or more. The gene calls are TRBV2 and TRBJ1-5, with a possible D match to TRBD1 (5 bases). The CDR3 consists of 12 residues. Trimming shortened V by 6 bases and J by 5 bases, and 8 bases separated the two germline ends. Germline V gene data show CDR1 as SNHLY and CDR2 as FYNNEI. The CDR3 loop is CASSRVDQPQHF. CDR3 sequence (DNA): TGTGCCAGCAGCAGGGTGGATCAGCCCCAGCATTTT.

The V call is TRBV5-1, the J call TRBJ2-7; no clear D gene. The V end was cut by 3 bases, the J end by 3 bases, with 10 bases between. The CDR3 length is 13 residues. Germline V gene lookup returns CDR1 SGHRS and CDR2 YFSETQ. CDR3 region: CASSYSDGYEQYF. The CDR3 nucleotides read TGCGCCAGCAGCTACTCGGATGGCTACGAGCAGTACTTC.

Many counts were recorded for this clonotype. The chain joins TRBV28 to TRBJ2-1; 10 bases are a match to TRBD2. This CDR3 is 14 amino acids long. Germline trimming cut 5 bases from V and 9 bases from J; bases unmatched to any gene: 7. From germline, CDR1 is MDHEN and CDR2 SYDVKM. The CDR3 region has the DNA TGTGCCAGCAGTAGAGCGGGAGGGCCCTTTGAGCAGTTCTTC. This codes for CASSRAGGPFEQFF.

This clonotype was observed a few times. This chain links TRBV7-2 with TRBJ1-5; D may be TRBD1 (6 bases). This CDR3 contains 16 residues. Trimming pared 7 bases from V and 3 bases from J, leaving 19 bases between. Germline CDR1 is SGHTA and CDR2 is FQGNSA. CDR3 coding DNA: TGTGCCAGCACCCTCCAGGGGCCACAATTCAATCAGCCCCAGCATTTT. It is translated as CASTLQGPQFNQPQHF.

The rearrangement uses TRBV3-1 and TRBJ2-3, with 7 bases that match TRBD1. Germline CDR1 LGHDT, CDR2 YNNKEL (reference sequence). The J segment lost 3 bases and the V segment lost 5 bases, leaving 8 bases of the junction unmatched. The CDR3 has 15 residues. The CDR3 is CASSARDSITDTQYF. The CDR3 nucleotides read TGTGCCAGCAGCGCCCGGGACAGCATTACAGATACGCAGTATTTT.